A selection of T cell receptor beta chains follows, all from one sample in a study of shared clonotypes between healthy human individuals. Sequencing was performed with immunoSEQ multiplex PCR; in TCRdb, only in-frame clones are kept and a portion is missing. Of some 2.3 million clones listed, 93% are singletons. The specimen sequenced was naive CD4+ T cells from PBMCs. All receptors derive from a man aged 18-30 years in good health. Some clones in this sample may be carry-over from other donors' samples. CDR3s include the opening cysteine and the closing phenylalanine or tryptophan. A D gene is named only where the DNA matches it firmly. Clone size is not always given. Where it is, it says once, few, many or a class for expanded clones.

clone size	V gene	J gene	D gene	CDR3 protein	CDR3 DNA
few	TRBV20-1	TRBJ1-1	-	CSADLTAEAFF	TGCAGTGCTGACCTGACGGCTGAAGCTTTCTTT
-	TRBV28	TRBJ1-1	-	CAISTNTEAFF	TGTGCCATATCGACGAACACTGAAGCTTTCTTT
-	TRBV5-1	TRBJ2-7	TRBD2	CASSSVLLAGGEQYF	TGCGCCAGCAGCTCTGTTTTACTAGCGGGAGGCGAGCAGTACTTC
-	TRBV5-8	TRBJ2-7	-	CASSSNQGGEQYF	TGTGCCAGCAGCTCAAACCAGGGAGGCGAGCAGTACTTC
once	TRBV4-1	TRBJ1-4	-	CASRSATGATNEKLFF	TGCGCCAGCAGGTCCGCGACAGGTGCAACTAATGAAAAACTGTTTTTT
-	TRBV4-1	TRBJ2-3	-	CASSQTGFPTDTQYF	TGCGCCAGCAGCCAGACAGGATTCCCCACAGATACGCAGTATTTT
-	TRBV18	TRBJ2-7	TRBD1	CASSPGQGNFYEQYF	TGTGCCAGCTCACCGGGACAGGGGAACTTCTACGAGCAGTACTTC
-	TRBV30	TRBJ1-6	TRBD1	CAWGTAFSPLHF	TGTGCCTGGGGGACAGCCTTTTCACCCCTCCACTTT
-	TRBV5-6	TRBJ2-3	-	CASSFRKVGDTQYF	TGTGCCAGCAGCTTTAGAAAAGTGGGAGATACGCAGTATTTT
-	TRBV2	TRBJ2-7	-	CASRQGYEQYF	TGTGCCAGCAGGCAGGGTTACGAGCAGTACTTC
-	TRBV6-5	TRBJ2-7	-	CASSQRLHSYEQYF	TGTGCCAGCAGCCAACGACTGCACTCCTACGAGCAGTACTTC
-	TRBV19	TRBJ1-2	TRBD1	CASSSSRGLSYGYTF	TGTGCCAGTAGTAGCAGCAGGGGGCTGAGCTATGGCTACACCTTC
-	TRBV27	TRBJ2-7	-	CASSPQNSYEQYF	TGTGCCAGCAGTCCCCAGAACTCCTACGAGCAGTACTTC
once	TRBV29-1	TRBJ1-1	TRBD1	CSVEGVDRGDTEAFF	TGCAGCGTTGAAGGGGTCGACAGGGGGGACACTGAAGCTTTCTTT
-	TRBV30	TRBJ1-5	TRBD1	CAWSLDRVGQPQHF	TGTGCCTGGAGTCTGGACAGGGTCGGTCAGCCCCAGCATTTT
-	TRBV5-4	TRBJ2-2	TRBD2	CASSLTSGTGELFF	TGTGCCAGCAGCCTGACTAGCGGAACCGGGGAGCTGTTTTTT
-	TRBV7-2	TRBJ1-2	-	CASSFVTDSYGYTF	TGTGCCAGCAGCTTTGTGACAGACTCATATGGCTACACCTTC
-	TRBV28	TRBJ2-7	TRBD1	CASSPLFRDRGRYF	TGTGCCAGCAGTCCACTATTTAGGGACAGGGGGCGGTACTTC
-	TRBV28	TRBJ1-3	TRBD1	CASSPDRGRLGNTIYF	TGTGCCAGCAGTCCCGACAGGGGGCGCCTTGGAAACACCATATATTTT
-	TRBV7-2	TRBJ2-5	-	CASSTDRTQYF	TGTGCCAGCAGCACGGACCGGACCCAGTACTTC
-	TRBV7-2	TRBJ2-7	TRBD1	CASSPRDRASGWFEQYF	TGTGCCAGCAGCCCCCGGGACAGGGCCTCCGGTTGGTTCGAGCAGTACTTC
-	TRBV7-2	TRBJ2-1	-	CASSRQFRGHGIYNEQFF	TGTGCCAGCAGCCGGCAATTTCGGGGACATGGGATTTACAATGAGCAGTTCTTC
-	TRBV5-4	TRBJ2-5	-	CASSWGLTHPYF	TGTGCCAGCAGCTGGGGCTTGACACACCCCTACTTC
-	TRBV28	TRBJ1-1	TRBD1	CASSSSGTGGWTEAFF	TGTGCCAGCAGCTCCTCCGGGACAGGGGGATGGACTGAAGCTTTCTTT
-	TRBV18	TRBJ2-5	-	CASSPGAVETQYF	TGTGCCAGCTCACCGGGGGCTGTGGAGACCCAGTACTTC
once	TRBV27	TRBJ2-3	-	CASSFGRATDTQYF	TGTGCCAGCAGTTTCGGCAGGGCCACAGATACGCAGTATTTT
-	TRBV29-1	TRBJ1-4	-	CSFARPNEKLFF	TGCAGTTTTGCCAGGCCAAATGAAAAACTGTTTTTT
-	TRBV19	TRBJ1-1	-	CASSMPGLGAEAFF	TGTGCCAGTAGTATGCCGGGCTTGGGCGCTGAAGCTTTCTTT
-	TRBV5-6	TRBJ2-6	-	CASSSPVGWRRSGANVLTF	TGTGCCAGCAGCTCCCCGGTGGGGTGGAGAAGGTCTGGGGCCAACGTCCTGACTTTC
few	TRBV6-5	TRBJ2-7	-	CASSYSGEQYF	TGTGCCAGCAGTTACTCGGGCGAGCAGTACTTC
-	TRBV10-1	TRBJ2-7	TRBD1	CASEAYRDRVNEQYF	TGCGCCAGCGAGGCATACCGGGACAGGGTAAACGAGCAGTACTTC
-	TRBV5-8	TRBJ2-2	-	CASSRGLTGLTGELFF	TGTGCCAGCAGCAGGGGCTTGACGGGGCTCACCGGGGAGCTGTTTTTT
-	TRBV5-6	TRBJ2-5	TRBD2	CASSLGGRAVETQYF	TGTGCCAGCAGCTTGGGTGGGAGGGCGGTGGAGACCCAGTACTTC
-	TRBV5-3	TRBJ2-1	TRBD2	CARSLTSGREGYNEQFF	TGTGCCAGAAGCTTAACTAGCGGGAGGGAGGGGTACAATGAGCAGTTCTTC
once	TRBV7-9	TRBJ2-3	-	CASSLGTNARDTQYF	TGTGCCAGCAGCTTAGGGACCAACGCCCGGGATACGCAGTATTTT
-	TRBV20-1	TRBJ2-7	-	CSAGLGVEQYF	TGCAGTGCTGGTTTGGGAGTCGAGCAGTACTTC
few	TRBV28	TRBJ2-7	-	CASSFFTRTPTYEQYF	TGTGCCAGCAGTTTCTTTACTCGGACTCCCACCTACGAGCAGTACTTC
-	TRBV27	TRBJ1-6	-	CASSAAGLINSPLHF	TGTGCCAGCAGTGCTGCGGGACTGATTAATTCACCCCTCCACTTT
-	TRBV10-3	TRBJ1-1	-	CAIRKGTANTEAFF	TGTGCCATCAGAAAGGGGACGGCGAACACTGAAGCTTTCTTT
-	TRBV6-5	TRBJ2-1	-	CASSPPNSYNEQFF	TGTGCCAGCAGTCCCCCCAACTCCTACAATGAGCAGTTCTTC
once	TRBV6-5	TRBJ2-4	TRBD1	CASSRQGKNIQYF	TGTGCCAGCAGCCGACAGGGGAAAAACATTCAGTACTTC
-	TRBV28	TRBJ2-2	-	CASDSGPPNTGELFF	TGTGCCAGCGACAGCGGGCCCCCGAACACCGGGGAGCTGTTTTTT
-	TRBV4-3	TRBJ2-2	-	CASSQDFGRGQLNTGELFF	TGCGCCAGCAGCCAAGATTTTGGGCGGGGGCAGCTGAACACCGGGGAGCTGTTTTTT
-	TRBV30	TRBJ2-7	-	CAWSASVYEQYF	TGTGCCTGGAGTGCTAGCGTCTACGAGCAGTACTTC
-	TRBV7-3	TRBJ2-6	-	CASSFGGRKAGANVLTF	TGTGCCAGCAGCTTTGGCGGCAGAAAAGCTGGGGCCAACGTCCTGACTTTC
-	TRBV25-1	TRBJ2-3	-	CASSRADTQYF	TGTGCCAGCAGTCGGGCAGATACGCAGTATTTT
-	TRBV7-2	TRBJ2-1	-	CASSFGTGTYSYNEQFF	TGTGCCAGCAGCTTTGGGACCGGGACCTACTCCTACAATGAGCAGTTCTTC
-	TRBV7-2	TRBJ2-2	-	CASSQGGTGELFF	TGTGCCAGCAGCCAGGGCGGAACCGGGGAGCTGTTTTTT
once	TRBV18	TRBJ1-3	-	CASSPSQVSSGNTIYF	TGTGCCAGCTCACCCTCGCAGGTCAGCTCTGGAAACACCATATATTTT
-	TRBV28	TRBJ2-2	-	CASTNPSHRTGELFF	TGTGCCAGCACCAACCCGAGCCACAGGACCGGGGAGCTGTTTTTT
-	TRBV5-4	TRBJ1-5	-	CASSTKEKPQHF	TGTGCCAGCAGCACGAAGGAAAAGCCCCAGCATTTT
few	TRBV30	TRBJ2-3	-	CAWSVFSDTQYF	TGTGCCTGGAGTGTATTCTCGGATACGCAGTATTTT
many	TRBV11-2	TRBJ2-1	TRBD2	CASSRGLVDEQFF	TGTGCCAGCAGCCGCGGACTAGTGGATGAGCAGTTCTTC
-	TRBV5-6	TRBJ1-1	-	CASRRNTEAFF	TGTGCCAGCCGACGGAACACTGAAGCTTTCTTT
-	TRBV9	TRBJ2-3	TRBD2	CASSAGRTSGSTDTQYF	TGTGCCAGCAGCGCAGGAAGGACTAGCGGGAGTACAGATACGCAGTATTTT